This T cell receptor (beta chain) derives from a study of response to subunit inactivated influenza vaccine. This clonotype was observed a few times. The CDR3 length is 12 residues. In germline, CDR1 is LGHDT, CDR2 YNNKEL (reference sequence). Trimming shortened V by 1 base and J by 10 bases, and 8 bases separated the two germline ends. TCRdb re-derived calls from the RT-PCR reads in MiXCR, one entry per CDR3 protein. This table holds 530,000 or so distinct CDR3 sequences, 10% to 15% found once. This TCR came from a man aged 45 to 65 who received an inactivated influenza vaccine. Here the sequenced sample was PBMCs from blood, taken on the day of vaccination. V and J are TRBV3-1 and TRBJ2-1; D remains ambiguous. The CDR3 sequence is CASSQGPGEQFF. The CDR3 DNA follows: TGTGCCAGCAGCCAAGGCCCCGGGGAGCAGTTCTTC.